This T cell receptor (beta chain) came from a study of blood T cells in healthy people across ages. For the study at large: Capturing about one barcoded beta molecule per two T cells was achieved by template switching.

Primed by a sample-barcoded 5' primer and a J-beta primer mix, a second PCR proceeded for 7 to 11 cycles. TCRdb analysed the 5' RACE reads with MiXCR anew, one entry per CDR3 protein. This table holds over a million distinct CDR3 sequences, roughly 60% found once. Investigators took 9.5 to 10 milliliters of peripheral blood from every donor. V lost 4 bases, J lost 5 bases, and 11 bases stayed unmatched. CDR1 is SQVTM and CDR2 is ANQGSEA in the germline V gene. The CDR3 extends over 14 amino acids. The chain recombines TRBV29-1 with TRBJ2-7, with TRBD2 matching over 7 bases. The specimen was blood. The sequence derives from a man between 18 and 29 years old in good health. Written as DNA, the CDR3 is TGCAGCGTTGTCGGGGGGTCCGATGTCGACGAGCAGTACTTC. Its translation is CSVVGGSDVDEQYF.